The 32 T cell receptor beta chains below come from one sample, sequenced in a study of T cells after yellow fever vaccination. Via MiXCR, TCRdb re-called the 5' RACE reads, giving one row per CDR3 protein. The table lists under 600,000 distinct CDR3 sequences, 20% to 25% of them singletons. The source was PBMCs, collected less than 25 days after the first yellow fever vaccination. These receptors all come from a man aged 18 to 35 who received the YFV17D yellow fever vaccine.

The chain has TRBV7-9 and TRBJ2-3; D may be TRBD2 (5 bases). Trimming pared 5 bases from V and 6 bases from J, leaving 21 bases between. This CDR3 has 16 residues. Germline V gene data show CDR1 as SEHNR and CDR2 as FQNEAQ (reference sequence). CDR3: CASSPVPGNLMDTQYF. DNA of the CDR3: TGTGCCAGCAGCCCCGTGCCGGGAAATCTCATGGATACGCAGTATTTT. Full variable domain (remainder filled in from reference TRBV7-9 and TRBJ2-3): DTGVSQNPRHKITKRGQNVTFRCDPISEHNRLYWYRQTLGQGPEFLTYFQNEAQLEKSRLLSDRFSAERPKGSFSTLEIQRTEQGDSAMYLCASSPVPGNLMDTQYFGPGTRLTVL.

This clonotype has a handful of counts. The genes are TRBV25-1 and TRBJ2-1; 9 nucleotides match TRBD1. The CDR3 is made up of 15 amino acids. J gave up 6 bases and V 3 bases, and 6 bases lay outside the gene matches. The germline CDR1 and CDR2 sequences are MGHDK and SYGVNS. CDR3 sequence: CASSDRDRVGNEQFF. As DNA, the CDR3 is TGTGCCAGCAGTGACAGGGACAGGGTGGGCAATGAGCAGTTCTTC. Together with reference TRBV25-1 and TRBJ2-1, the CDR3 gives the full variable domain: EADIYQTPRYLVIGTGKKITLECSQTMGHDKMYWYQQDPGMELHLIHYSYGVNSTEKGDLSSESTVSRIRTEHFPLTLESARPSHTSQYLCASSDRDRVGNEQFFGPGTRLTVL.

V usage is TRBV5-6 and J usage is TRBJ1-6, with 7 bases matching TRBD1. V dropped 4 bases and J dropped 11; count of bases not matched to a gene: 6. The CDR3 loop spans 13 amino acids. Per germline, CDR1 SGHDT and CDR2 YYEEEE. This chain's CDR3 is CASSLGTDTPLHF. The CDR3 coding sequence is TGTGCCAGCAGCCTTGGGACAGATACACCCCTCCACTTT. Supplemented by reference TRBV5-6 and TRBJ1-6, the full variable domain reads DAGVTQSPTHLIKTRGQQVTLRCSPKSGHDTVSWYQQALGQGPQFIFQYYEEEERQRGNFPDRFSGHQFPNYSSELNVNALLLGDSALYLCASSLGTDTPLHFGNGTRLTVT.

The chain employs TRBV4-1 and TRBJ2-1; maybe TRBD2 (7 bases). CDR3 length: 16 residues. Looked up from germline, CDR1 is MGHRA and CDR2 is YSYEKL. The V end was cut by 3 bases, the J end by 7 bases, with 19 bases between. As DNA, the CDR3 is TGCGCCAGCAGCCATCCGAAGGGGGGGGGCCCAAATGAGCAGTTCTTC. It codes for CASSHPKGGGPNEQFF.

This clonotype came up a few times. The CDR3 loop reads CASSVGQFNTGELFF. DNA of the CDR3: TGCGCCAGCAGCGTCGGACAGTTTAACACCGGGGAGCTGTTTTTT. The rearrangement joins TRBV5-1 to TRBJ2-2; maybe TRBD1 (6 bases). The germline CDR1 and CDR2 sequences are SGHRS and YFSETQ. The CDR3 is 15 residues long. V gave up 4 bases and J gave up 2 bases, with 12 bases separating them. Combining the CDR3 with reference TRBV5-1 and TRBJ2-2 gives the whole variable domain KAGVTQTPRYLIKTRGQQVTLSCSPISGHRSVSWYQQTPGQGLQFLFEYFSETQRNKGNFPGRFSGRQFSNSRSEMNVSTLELGDSALYLCASSVGQFNTGELFFGEGSRLTVL.

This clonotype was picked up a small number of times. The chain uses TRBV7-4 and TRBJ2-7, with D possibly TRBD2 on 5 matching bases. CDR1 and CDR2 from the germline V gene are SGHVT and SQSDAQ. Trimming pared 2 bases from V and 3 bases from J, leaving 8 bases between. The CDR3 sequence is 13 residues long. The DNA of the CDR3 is TGTGCCAGCAGCTTAAGAGGGATCTACGAGCAGTACTTC. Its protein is CASSLRGIYEQYF.

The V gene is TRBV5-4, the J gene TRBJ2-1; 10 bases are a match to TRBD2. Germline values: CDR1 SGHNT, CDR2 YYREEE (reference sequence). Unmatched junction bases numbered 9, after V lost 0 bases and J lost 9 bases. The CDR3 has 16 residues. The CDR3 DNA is TGTGCCAGCAGCTTGGGTACGAGCGGGGGGGCCTTTGAGCAGTTCTTC. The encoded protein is CASSLGTSGGAFEQFF.

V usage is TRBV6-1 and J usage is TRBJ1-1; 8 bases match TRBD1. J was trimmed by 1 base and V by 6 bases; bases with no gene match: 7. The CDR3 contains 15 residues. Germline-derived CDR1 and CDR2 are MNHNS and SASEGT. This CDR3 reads CASRRGQGWNTEAFF. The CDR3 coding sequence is TGTGCCAGCAGAAGAGGACAGGGCTGGAACACTGAAGCTTTCTTT.

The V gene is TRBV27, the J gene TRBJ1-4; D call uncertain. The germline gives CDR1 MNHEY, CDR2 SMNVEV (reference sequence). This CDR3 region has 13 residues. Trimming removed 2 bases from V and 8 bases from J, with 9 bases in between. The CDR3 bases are TGTGCCAGCAGTTTAAGGGCGTGGGAAAAACTGTTTTTT. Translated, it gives CASSLRAWEKLFF.

CDR3 bases: TGTGCCAGCAGTTCCGGGGCTAGCTCCTACAATGAGCAGTTCTTC. This codes for CASSSGASSYNEQFF. The gene calls are TRBV2 and TRBJ2-1; tentatively, D is TRBD1 or TRBD2 (5 bases each). V lost 5 bases and J 0 bases, leaving 11 bases between the germline ends. Germline CDR1 is SNHLY and CDR2 is FYNNEI. This CDR3 is 15 amino acids long.

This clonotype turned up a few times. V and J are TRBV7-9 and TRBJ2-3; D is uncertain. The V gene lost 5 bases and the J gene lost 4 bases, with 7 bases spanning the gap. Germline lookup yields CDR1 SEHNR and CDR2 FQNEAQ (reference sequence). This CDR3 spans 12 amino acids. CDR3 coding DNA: TGTGCCAGCAGCCGGGCTGCAGATACGCAGTATTTT. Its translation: CASSRAADTQYF.

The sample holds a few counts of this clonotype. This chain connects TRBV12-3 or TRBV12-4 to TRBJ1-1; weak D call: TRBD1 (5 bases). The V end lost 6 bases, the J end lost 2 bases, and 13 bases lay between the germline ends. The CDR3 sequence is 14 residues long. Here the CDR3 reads CASSPGGANTEAFF. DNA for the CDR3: TGTGCCAGCAGCCCGGGCGGGGCAAACACTGAAGCTTTCTTT.

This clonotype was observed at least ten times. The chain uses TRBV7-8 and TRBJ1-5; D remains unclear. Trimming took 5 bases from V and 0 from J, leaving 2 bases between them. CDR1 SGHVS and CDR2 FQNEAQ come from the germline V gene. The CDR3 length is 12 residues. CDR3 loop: CASSPSNQPQHF. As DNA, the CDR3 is TGTGCCAGCAGCCCTAGCAATCAGCCCCAGCATTTT.

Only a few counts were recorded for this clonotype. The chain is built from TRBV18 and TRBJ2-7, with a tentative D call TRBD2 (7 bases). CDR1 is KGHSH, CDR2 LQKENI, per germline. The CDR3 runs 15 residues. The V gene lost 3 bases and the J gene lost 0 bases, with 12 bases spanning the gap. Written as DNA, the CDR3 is TGTGCCAGCTCACCCTTCGGGGGGCCCTCCTACGAGCAGTACTTC. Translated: CASSPFGGPSYEQYF.

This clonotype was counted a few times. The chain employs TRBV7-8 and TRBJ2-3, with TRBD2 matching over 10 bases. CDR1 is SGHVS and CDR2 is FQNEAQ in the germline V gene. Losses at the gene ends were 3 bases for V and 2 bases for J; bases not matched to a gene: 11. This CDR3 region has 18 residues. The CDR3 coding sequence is TGTGCCAGCAGCTTGATAGTAGCGGGGGGTACTATCACAGATACGCAGTATTTT. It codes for CASSLIVAGGTITDTQYF.

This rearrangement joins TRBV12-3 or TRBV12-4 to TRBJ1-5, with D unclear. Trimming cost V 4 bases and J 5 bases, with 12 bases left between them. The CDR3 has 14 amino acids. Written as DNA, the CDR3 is TGTGCCAGCAGTTGGGAGGGTGTATATCAGCCCCAGCATTTT. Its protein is CASSWEGVYQPQHF.

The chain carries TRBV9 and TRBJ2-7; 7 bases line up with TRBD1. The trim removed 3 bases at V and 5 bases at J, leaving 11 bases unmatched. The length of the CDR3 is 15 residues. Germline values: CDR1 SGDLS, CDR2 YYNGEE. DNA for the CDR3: TGTGCCAGCAGCGGCCCCTCGGGACAGTCCGACGAGCAGTACTTC. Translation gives CASSGPSGQSDEQYF.

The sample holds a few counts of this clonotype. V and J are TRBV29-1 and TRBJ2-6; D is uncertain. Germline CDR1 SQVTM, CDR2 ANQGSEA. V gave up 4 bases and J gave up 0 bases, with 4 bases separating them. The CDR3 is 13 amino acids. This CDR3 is CSVVVSGANVLTF. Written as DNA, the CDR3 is TGCAGCGTTGTGGTCTCTGGGGCCAACGTCCTGACTTTC.

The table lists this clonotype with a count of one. The CDR3 DNA reads as TGTGCCAGCAGCCCTATCTCTCAAAACATTCAGTACTTC. Translating it yields CASSPISQNIQYF. The chain recombines TRBV5-5 with TRBJ2-4; the D is unclear. In germline, CDR1 is SGHKS, CDR2 YYEKEE (reference sequence). Trimming stripped 4 bases from V and 5 bases from J, with 10 bases between. There are 13 residues in the CDR3.

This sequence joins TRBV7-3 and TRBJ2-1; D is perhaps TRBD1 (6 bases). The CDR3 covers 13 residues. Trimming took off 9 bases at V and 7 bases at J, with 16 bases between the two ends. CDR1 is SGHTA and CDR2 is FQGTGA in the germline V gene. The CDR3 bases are TGTGCCAGTGGGGACACAAATAGTAATGAGCAGTTCTTC. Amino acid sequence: CASGDTNSNEQFF.

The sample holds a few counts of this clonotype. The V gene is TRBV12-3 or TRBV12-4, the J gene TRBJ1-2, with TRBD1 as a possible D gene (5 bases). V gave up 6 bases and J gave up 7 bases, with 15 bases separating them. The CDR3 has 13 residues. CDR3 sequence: CASSITRQGGYTF. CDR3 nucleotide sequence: TGTGCCAGCAGCATAACCCGTCAGGGTGGCTACACCTTC.

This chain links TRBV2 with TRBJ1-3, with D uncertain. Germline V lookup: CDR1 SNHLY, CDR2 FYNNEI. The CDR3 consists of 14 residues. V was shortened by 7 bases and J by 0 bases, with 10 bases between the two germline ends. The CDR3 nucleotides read TGTGCCAGCAAAACGGGGTTCTCTGGAAACACCATATATTTT. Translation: CASKTGFSGNTIYF. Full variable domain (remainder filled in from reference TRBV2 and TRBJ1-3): EPEVTQTPSHQVTQMGQEVILRCVPISNHLYFYWYRQILGQKVEFLVSFYNNEISEKSEIFDDQFSVERPDGSNFTLKIRSTKLEDSAMYFCASKTGFSGNTIYFGEGSWLTVV.

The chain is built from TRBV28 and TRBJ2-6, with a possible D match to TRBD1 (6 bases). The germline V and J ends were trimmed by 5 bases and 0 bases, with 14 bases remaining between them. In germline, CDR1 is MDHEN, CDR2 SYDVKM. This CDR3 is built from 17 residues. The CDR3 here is CASSLTGFASGANVLTF. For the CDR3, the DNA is TGTGCCAGCAGTCTGACAGGATTTGCCTCTGGGGCCAACGTCCTGACTTTC.

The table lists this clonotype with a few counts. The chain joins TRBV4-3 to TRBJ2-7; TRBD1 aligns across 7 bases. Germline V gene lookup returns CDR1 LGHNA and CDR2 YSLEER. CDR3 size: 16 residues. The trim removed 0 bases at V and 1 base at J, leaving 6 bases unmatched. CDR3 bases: TGCGCCAGCAGCCAAGATCCAGGGACAGCTTCCTACGAGCAGTACTTC. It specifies CASSQDPGTASYEQYF.

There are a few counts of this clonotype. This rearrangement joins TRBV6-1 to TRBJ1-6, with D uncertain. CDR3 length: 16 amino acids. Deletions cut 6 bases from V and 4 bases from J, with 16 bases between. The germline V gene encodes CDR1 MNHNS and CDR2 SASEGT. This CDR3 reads CASRDGSKIYNSPLHF. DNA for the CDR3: TGTGCCAGCAGGGACGGCTCAAAGATTTATAATTCACCCCTCCACTTT.

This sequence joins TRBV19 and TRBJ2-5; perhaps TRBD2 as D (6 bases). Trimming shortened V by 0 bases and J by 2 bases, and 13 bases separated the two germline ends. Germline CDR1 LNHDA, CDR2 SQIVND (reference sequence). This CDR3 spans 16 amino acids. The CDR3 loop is CASSIDLSGGQETQYF. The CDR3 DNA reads TGTGCCAGTAGTATAGATCTTAGCGGAGGGCAAGAGACCCAGTACTTC.

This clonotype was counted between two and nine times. In DNA form, the CDR3 reads TGCGCCAGCAGCCAAAGCTCTGAGGAGACCCAGTACTTC. Translated, it gives CASSQSSEETQYF. The chain employs TRBV4-3 and TRBJ2-5; D remains ambiguous. The V end was cut by 2 bases, the J end by 5 bases, with 9 bases between. CDR3 length: 13 residues. In germline, CDR1 is LGHNA, CDR2 YSLEER.

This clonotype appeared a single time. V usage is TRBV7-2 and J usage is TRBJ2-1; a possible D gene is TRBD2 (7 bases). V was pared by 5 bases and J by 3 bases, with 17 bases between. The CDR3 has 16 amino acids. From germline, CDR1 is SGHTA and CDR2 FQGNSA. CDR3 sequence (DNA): TGTGCCAGCAGCCTCCCTGGGGGGGCAAACTACAATGAGCAGTTCTTC. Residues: CASSLPGGANYNEQFF.

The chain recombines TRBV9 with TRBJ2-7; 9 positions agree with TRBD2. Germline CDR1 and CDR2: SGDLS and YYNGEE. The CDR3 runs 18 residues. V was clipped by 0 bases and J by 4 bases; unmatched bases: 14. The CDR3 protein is CASSVEAGGPARTYEQYF. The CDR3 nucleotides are TGTGCCAGCAGCGTAGAGGCGGGGGGGCCCGCGAGAACTTACGAGCAGTACTTC.

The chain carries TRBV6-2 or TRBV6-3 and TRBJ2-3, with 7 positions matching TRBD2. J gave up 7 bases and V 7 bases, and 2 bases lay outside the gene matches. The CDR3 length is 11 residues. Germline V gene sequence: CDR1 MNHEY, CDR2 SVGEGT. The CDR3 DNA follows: TGTGCCAGCACGACTAGCAATACGCAGTATTTT. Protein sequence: CASTTSNTQYF.

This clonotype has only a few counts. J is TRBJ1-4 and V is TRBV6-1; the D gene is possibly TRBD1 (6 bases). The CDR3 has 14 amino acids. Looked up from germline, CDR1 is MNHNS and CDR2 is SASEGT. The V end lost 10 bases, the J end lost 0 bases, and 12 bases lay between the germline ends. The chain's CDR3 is CATQRTATNEKLFF. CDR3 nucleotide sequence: TGTGCCACCCAGAGGACAGCAACTAATGAAAAACTGTTTTTT.

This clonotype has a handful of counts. The CDR3 sequence is CSASKASGAIDGYTF. In DNA form, the CDR3 reads TGCAGTGCTAGTAAAGCGTCCGGGGCAATTGACGGCTACACCTTC. The rearrangement uses TRBV20-1 and TRBJ1-2, with D possibly matching TRBD1 (5 bases). Per the germline V gene, CDR1 is DFQATT and CDR2 is SNEGSKA (reference sequence). The length of the CDR3 is 15 residues. Trimming stripped 3 bases from V and 8 bases from J, with 22 bases between.